This TCR beta chain was identified in a study of CD8 T cells in Susac syndrome. Random-hexamer reverse transcription was applied to roughly 0.5 to 1 ug RNA. TCRdb itself ran the immunoSEQ multiplex PCR reads through MiXCR, one entry per CDR3 protein. The sample consists of some 260,000 distinct CDR3 sequences, 93% of them appearing once. Purification of the CD8+ and CD4+ T cells relied on negative isolation, and TEMRA cells underwent FACS enrichment. The CDR3 has 15 residues. Germline values: CDR1 SGHDT, CDR2 YYEEEE. The V and J ends lost 4 bases and 7 bases respectively, with 20 bases between them. This clonotype was sampled from a human donor with multiple sclerosis. This chain joins TRBV5-6 and TRBJ1-2; D is unresolved. Source material: CD4+ T cells from PBMCs. The CDR3 reads CASSPKPTRAAGYTF. CDR3 DNA: TGTGCCAGCAGCCCGAAACCCACGAGAGCAGCTGGCTACACCTTC.